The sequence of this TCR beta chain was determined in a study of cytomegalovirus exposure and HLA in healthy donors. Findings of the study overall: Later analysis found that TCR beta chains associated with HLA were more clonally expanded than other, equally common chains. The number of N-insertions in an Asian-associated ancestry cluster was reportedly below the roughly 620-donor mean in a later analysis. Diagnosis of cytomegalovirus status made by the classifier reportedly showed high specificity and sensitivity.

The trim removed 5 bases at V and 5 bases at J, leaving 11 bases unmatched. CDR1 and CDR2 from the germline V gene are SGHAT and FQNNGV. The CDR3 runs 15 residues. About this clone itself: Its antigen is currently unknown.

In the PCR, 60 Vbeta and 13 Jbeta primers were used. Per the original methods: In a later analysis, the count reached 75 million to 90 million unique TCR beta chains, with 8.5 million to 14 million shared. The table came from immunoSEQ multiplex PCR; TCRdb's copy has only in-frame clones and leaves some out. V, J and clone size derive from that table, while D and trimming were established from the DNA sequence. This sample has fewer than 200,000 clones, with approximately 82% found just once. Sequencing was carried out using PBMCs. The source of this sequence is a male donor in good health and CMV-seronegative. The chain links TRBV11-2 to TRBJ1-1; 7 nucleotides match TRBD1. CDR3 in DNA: TGTGCCAGCAGCGCTCGACAGGGATGGAATACTGAAGCTTTCTTT. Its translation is CASSARQGWNTEAFF.